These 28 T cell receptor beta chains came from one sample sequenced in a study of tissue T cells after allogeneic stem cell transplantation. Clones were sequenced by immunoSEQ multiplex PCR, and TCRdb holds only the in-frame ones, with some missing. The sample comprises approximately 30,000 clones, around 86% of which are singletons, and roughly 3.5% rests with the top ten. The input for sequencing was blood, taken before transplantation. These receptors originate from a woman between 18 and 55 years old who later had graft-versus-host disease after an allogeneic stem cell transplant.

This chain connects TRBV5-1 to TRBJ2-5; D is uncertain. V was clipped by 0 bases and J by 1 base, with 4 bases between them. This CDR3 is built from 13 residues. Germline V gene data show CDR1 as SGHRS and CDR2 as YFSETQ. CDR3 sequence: CASSLGVQETQYF. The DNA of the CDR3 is TGCGCCAGCAGCTTGGGGGTCCAAGAGACCCAGTACTTC.

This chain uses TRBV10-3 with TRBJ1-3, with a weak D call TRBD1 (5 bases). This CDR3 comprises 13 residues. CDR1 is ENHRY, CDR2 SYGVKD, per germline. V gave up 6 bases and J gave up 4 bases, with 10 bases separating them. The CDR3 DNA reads TGTGCCATCAGGACTCCAGGGGGAAACACCATATATTTT. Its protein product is CAIRTPGGNTIYF.

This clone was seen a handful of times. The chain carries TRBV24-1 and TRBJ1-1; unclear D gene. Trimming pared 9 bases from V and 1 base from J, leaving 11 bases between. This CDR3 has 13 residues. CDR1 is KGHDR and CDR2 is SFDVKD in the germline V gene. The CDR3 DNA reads TGTGCCACCCCCCAACCACCGAACACTGAAGCTTTCTTT. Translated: CATPQPPNTEAFF.

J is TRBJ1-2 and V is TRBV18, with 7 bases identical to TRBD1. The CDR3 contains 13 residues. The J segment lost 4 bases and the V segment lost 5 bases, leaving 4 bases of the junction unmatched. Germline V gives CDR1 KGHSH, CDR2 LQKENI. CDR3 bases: TGTGCCAGCTCAGGCGACAGGGTCTATGGCTACACCTTC. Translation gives CASSGDRVYGYTF. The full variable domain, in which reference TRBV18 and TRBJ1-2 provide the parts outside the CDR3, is NAGVMQNPRHLVRRRGQEARLRCSPMKGHSHVYWYRQLPEEGLKFMVYLQKENIIDESGMPKERFSAEFPKEGPSILRIQQVVRGDSAAYFCASSGDRVYGYTFGSGTRLTVV.

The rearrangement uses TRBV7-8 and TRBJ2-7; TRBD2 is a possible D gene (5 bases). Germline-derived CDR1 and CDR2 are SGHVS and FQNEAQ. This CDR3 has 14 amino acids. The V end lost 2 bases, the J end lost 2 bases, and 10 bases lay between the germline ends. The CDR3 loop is CASSLWGATYEQYF. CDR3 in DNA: TGTGCCAGCAGCTTATGGGGAGCCACCTACGAGCAGTACTTC. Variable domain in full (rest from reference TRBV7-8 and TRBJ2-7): GAGVSQSPRYKVAKRGQDVALRCDPISGHVSLFWYQQALGQGPEFLTYFQNEAQLDKSGLPSDRFFAERPEGSVSTLKIQRTQQEDSAVYLCASSLWGATYEQYFGPGTRLTVT.

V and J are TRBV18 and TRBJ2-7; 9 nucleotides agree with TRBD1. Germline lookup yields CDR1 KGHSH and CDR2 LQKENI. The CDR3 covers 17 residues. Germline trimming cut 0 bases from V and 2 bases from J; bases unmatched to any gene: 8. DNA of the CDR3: TGTGCCAGCTCACCACCAAGTGACAGGGGGTGGCCCTACGAGCAGTACTTC. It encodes CASSPPSDRGWPYEQYF.

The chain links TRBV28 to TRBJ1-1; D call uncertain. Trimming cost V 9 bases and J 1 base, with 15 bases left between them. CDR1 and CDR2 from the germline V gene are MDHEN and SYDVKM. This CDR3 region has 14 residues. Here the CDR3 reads CASSSPHRNTEAFF. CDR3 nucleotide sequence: TGTGCCAGTAGCTCTCCTCACCGGAACACTGAAGCTTTCTTT.

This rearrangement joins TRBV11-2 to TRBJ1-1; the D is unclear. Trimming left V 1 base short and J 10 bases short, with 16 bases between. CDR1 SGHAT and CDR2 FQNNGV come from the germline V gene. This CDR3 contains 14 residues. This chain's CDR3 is CASSLGSGPSGAFF. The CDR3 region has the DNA TGTGCCAGCAGCTTAGGGTCGGGTCCGTCGGGAGCTTTCTTT.

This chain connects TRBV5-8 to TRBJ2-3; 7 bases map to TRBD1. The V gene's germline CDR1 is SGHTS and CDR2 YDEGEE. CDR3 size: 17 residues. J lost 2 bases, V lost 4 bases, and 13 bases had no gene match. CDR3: CASSPFRDSGTTDTQYF. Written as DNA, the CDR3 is TGTGCCAGCAGCCCGTTCCGGGACAGTGGGACCACAGATACGCAGTATTTT.

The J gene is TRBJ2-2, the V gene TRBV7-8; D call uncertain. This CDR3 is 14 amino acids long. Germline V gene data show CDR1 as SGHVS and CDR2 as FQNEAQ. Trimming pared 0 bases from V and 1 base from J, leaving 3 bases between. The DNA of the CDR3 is TGTGCCAGCAGCTTAGCACAGAACACCGGGGAGCTGTTTTTT. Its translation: CASSLAQNTGELFF.

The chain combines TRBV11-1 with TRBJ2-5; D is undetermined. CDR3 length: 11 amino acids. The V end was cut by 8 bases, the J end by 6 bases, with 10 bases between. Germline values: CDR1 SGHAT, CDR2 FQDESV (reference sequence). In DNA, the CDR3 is TGTGCCAGCGCCGGTGGGCAGACCCAGTACTTC. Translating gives CASAGGQTQYF.

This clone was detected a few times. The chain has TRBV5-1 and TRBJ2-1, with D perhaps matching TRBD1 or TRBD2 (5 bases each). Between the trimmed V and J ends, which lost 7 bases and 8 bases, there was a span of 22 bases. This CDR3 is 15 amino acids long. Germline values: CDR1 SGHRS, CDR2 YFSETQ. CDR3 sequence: CASDYGTSNGDEQFF. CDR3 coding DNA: TGCGCCAGCGATTACGGGACCTCCAACGGGGATGAGCAGTTCTTC.

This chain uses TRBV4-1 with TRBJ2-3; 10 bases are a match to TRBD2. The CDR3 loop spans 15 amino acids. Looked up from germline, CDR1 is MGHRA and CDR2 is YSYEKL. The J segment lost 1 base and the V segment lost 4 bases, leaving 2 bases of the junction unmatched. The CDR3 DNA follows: TGCGCCAGCAGCCCTAGCGGGAGAGGCACAGATACGCAGTATTTT. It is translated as CASSPSGRGTDTQYF.

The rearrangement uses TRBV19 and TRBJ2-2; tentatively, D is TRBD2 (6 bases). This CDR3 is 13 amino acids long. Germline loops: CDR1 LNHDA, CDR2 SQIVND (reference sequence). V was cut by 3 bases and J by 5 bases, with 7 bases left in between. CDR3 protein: CASSIGGTGELFF. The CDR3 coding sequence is TGTGCCAGTAGTATCGGGGGAACCGGGGAGCTGTTTTTT. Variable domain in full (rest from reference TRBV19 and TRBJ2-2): DGGITQSPKYLFRKEGQNVTLSCEQNLNHDAMYWYRQDPGQGLRLIYYSQIVNDFQKGDIAEGYSVSREKKESFPLTVTSAQKNPTAFYLCASSIGGTGELFFGEGSRLTVL.

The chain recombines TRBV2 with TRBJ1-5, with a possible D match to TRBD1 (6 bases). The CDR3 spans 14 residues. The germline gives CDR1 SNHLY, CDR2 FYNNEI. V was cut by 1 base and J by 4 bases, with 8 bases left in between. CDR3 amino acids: CASSEGRGNQPQHF. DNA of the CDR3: TGTGCCAGCAGTGAAGGGAGGGGGAATCAGCCCCAGCATTTT.

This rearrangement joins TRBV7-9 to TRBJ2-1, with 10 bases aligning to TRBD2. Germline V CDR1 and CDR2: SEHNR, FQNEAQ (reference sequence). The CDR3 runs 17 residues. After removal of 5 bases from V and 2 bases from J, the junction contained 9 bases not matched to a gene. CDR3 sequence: CASSPAGGLAAYNEQFF. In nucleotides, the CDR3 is TGTGCCAGCAGCCCAGCCGGAGGACTAGCGGCCTACAATGAGCAGTTCTTC.

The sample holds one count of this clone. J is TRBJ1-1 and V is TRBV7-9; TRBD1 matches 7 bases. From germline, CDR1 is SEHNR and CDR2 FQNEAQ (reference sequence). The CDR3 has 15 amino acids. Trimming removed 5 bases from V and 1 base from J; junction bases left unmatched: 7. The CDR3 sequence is CASSRDRDGNTEAFF. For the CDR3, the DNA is TGTGCCAGCAGCCGCGACAGGGACGGGAACACTGAAGCTTTCTTT.

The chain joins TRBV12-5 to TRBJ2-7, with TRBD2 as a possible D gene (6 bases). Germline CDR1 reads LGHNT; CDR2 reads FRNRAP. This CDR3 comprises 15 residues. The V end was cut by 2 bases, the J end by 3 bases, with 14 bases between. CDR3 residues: CASGLRPGGGYEQYF. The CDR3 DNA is TGTGCTAGTGGTTTGCGACCCGGGGGAGGCTACGAGCAGTACTTC.

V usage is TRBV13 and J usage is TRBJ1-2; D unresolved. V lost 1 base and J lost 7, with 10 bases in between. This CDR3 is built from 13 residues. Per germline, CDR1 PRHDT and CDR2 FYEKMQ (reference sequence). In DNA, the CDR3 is TGTGCCAGCAGCTTAGTTCAGGAGGGTGGCTACACCTTC. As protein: CASSLVQEGGYTF.

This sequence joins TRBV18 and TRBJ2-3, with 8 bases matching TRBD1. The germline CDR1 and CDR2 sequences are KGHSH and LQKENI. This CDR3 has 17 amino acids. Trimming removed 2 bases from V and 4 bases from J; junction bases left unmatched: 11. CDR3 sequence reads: CASSPRQGRGGPDTQYF. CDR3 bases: TGTGCCAGCTCACCAAGACAGGGGCGCGGAGGCCCAGATACGCAGTATTTT. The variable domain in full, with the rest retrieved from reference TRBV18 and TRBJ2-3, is NAGVMQNPRHLVRRRGQEARLRCSPMKGHSHVYWYRQLPEEGLKFMVYLQKENIIDESGMPKERFSAEFPKEGPSILRIQQVVRGDSAAYFCASSPRQGRGGPDTQYFGPGTRLTVL.

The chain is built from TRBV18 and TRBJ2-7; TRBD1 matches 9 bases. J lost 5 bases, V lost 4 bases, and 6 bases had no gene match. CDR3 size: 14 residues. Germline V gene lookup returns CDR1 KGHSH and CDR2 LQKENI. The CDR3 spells CASSQQGAFDEQYF. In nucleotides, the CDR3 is TGTGCCAGCTCACAACAGGGGGCCTTTGACGAGCAGTACTTC.

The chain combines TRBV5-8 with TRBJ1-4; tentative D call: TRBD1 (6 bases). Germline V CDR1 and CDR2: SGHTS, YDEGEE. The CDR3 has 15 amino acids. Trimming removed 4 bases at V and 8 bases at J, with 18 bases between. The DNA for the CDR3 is TGTGCCAGCAGCGGGGACACCTCAAGGACGGAAAAACTGTTTTTT. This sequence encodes CASSGDTSRTEKLFF.

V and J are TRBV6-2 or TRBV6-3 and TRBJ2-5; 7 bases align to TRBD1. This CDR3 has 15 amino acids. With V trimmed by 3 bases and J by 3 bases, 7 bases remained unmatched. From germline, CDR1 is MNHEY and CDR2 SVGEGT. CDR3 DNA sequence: TGTGCCAGCAGTTATCCCGCAGGGGGAAAAGAGACCCAGTACTTC. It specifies CASSYPAGGKETQYF.

The CDR3 loop reads CASSYGRQVSGNTIYF. CDR3 coding DNA: TGTGCCAGCAGTTACGGCCGACAGGTCTCTGGAAACACCATATATTTT. The chain combines TRBV6-5 with TRBJ1-3; D is perhaps TRBD1 (6 bases). V was clipped by 2 bases and J by 0 bases, with 11 bases between them. Germline values: CDR1 MNHEY, CDR2 SVGAGI. The CDR3 sequence is 16 residues long.

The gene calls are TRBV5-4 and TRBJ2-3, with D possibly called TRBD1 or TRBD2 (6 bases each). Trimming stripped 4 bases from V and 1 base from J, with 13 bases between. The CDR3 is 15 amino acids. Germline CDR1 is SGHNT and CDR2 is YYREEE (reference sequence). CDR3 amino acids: CASSPEGGRTDTQYF. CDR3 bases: TGTGCCAGCAGCCCCGAAGGGGGGCGCACAGATACGCAGTATTTT.

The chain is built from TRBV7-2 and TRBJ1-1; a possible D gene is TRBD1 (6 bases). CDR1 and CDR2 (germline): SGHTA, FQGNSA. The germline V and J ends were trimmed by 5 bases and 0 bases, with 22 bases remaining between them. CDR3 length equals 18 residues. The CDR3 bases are TGTGCCAGCAGCAGGGCAGGTAGGGGGGGGGCGCTGAACACTGAAGCTTTCTTT. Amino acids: CASSRAGRGGALNTEAFF.

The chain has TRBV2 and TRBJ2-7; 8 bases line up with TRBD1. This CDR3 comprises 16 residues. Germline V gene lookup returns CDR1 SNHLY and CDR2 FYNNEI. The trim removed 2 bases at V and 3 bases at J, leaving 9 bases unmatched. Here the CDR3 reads CASSESLAGGGYEQYF. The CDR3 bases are TGTGCCAGCAGTGAATCTTTGGCAGGGGGCGGCTACGAGCAGTACTTC.

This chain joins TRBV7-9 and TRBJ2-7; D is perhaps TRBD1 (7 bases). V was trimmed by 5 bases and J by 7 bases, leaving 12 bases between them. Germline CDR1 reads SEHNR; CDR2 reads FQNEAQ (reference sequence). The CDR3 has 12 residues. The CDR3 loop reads CASSPQGGEQYF. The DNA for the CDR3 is TGTGCCAGCAGCCCCCAGGGGGGAGAGCAGTACTTC.